This T cell receptor beta chain was found in a study of blood T cell repertoires in COVID-19. Study-wide context: Researchers got acute and convalescent COVID-19 samples from the United States, Italy and Spain. In each case, the material was cDNA or gDNA derived from T cells, B-cell-depleted T cells, or PBMCs.

Study processing details: It was from reference gene primer amplification that nucleated cell counts were estimated. The assay was immunoSEQ multiplex PCR, and TCRdb's table has in-frame clones only and misses some. V, J and clone size were drawn from that table, and D and trimming were deduced from the DNA. Here the sample spans a few hundred thousand clones, over 75% being singletons. V was trimmed by 5 bases and J by 8 bases, leaving 4 bases between them. The CDR3 loop spans 11 amino acids. V is TRBV12-3 or TRBV12-4 and J is TRBJ2-6, with no clear D. Material: peripheral blood. This TCR derives from a man aged 45-65 years with acute or convalescent COVID-19. The CDR3 spells CASSPSNVLTF. The DNA for the CDR3 is TGTGCCAGCAGTCCTTCCAACGTCCTGACTTTC.